The present T cell receptor beta chain was sequenced within a study of T cells in Graves' hyperthyroidism and ophthalmopathy. Study-level results: The model made its ophthalmopathy prediction, and onset followed a median about 5.9 months later.

On the basis of clinical symptoms, serum thyroxine and TRAb, thyroid ultrasound and orbital computed tomography, diagnoses were made. A roughly 10 ml volume of fresh peripheral blood provided the PBMCs. RNA transcripts yielded amplified TCR beta CDR3 regions. The TCR CDR3 first-round RT-PCR relied on the HTBI primer set. TCRdb reanalysed the multiplex PCR reads using MiXCR and keeps one entry per CDR3 protein. The sample yields 350,000 to 450,000 distinct CDR3 sequences, roughly 13% seen once. This clonotype was found many times. The target antigen is unknown. This CDR3 comprises 13 residues. Germline V gene sequence: CDR1 DFQATT, CDR2 SNEGSKA (reference sequence). The trim removed 2 bases at V and 8 bases at J, leaving 6 bases unmatched.

The V and J genes are TRBV20-1 and TRBJ2-1; 7 bases match TRBD1. Sequenced sample: blood. This sequence was found in a man in his forties or fifties with Graves' ophthalmopathy. The CDR3: CSARKGALYEQFF. The CDR3 DNA is TGCAGTGCTAGAAAGGGGGCCCTCTATGAGCAGTTCTTC.